This T cell receptor beta chain was captured in a study of OX40 agonist ivuxolimab in advanced cancers. About this clone: Compared with germline, one end of the junction differs, possibly owing to a read error.

Libraries were prepared by immunoSEQ multiplex PCR; TCRdb keeps only in-frame clonotypes and omits some of them. Altogether about 62,000 clones are present, around 93% being singletons, with the ten largest covering roughly 12%. CDR1 is SGHAT and CDR2 is FQNNGV in the germline V gene. The CDR3 runs 16 residues. The TCR originated in an adult with an advanced solid tumor such as melanoma, head and neck, liver or kidney cancer. The V and J genes are TRBV11-2 and TRBJ2-7; maybe TRBD2 (6 bases). The sample in question was CD4+ or CD8+ T cells sorted from blood, obtained in a trial of the OX40 agonist ivuxolimab. The CDR3 is CVSSPAAGRKSYEQYF. The CDR3 nucleotides are TGTGTCAGCAGCCCCGCCGCGGGGCGGAAATCCTACGAGCAGTACTTC.